The 24 T cell receptor beta chains presented below share a single source sample, sequenced in a study of blood T cell repertoires in COVID-19. The data were produced by immunoSEQ multiplex PCR, yet TCRdb's version contains in-frame clones alone and is incomplete. The repertoire holds 200,000 to 300,000 clones, with around four fifths as singletons. Sequencing was performed on peripheral blood. The receptors were sampled from a woman aged 55-69 years with active or convalescent COVID-19.

This chain uses TRBV30 with TRBJ1-1; D call uncertain. Trimming took 0 bases from V and 1 from J, leaving 9 bases between them. CDR1 GTSNPN and CDR2 SVGIG come from the germline V gene (reference sequence). The CDR3 sequence is 14 residues long. The CDR3 region is CAWSVLSPNTEAFF. The CDR3 region has the DNA TGTGCCTGGAGTGTACTCTCGCCGAACACTGAAGCTTTCTTT.

The chain is built from TRBV30 and TRBJ2-3; TRBD2 aligns across 10 bases. The V gene's germline CDR1 is GTSNPN and CDR2 SVGIG (reference sequence). With V trimmed by 7 bases and J by 1 base, 2 bases remained unmatched. The CDR3 runs 13 residues. The CDR3 protein is CAFGTSGTDTQYF. DNA of the CDR3: TGTGCCTTCGGGACTAGCGGCACAGATACGCAGTATTTT. The full variable domain, rest sourced from reference TRBV30 and TRBJ2-3, is SQTIHQWPATLVQPVGSPLSLECTVEGTSNPNLYWYRQAAGRGLQLLFYSVGIGQISSEVPQNLSASRPQDRQFILSSKKLLLSDSGFYLCAFGTSGTDTQYFGPGTRLTVL.

The sample holds one count of this clone. J is TRBJ1-1 and V is TRBV30; no firm D call. Germline V gene sequence: CDR1 GTSNPN, CDR2 SVGIG (reference sequence). The CDR3 length is 14 residues. The V end was cut by 0 bases, the J end by 0 bases, with 8 bases between. In nucleotides, the CDR3 is TGTGCCTGGAGTGTATCCTTCGTGAACACTGAAGCTTTCTTT. Protein sequence: CAWSVSFVNTEAFF.

The rearrangement uses TRBV3-1 (or the pseudogene TRBV3-2) and TRBJ2-5, with 10 bases lining up with TRBD1. The CDR3 loop spans 18 amino acids. Per the germline V gene, CDR1 is LGHDT and CDR2 is YNNKEL (reference sequence). The V gene end was trimmed by 5 bases and the J gene end by 0 bases; junction bases not matched to a gene: 12. CDR3 in amino acids: CASSTYEAGTGDQETQYF. Here the CDR3 DNA reads TGTGCCAGCAGCACCTACGAGGCCGGGACAGGGGACCAAGAGACCCAGTACTTC.

This clone was observed a few times. This rearrangement joins TRBV6-5 to TRBJ2-3, with TRBD2 matching over 8 bases. This CDR3 spans 16 amino acids. Germline V lookup: CDR1 MNHEY, CDR2 SVGAGI. V lost 4 bases, J lost 1 base, and 7 bases stayed unmatched. Here the CDR3 DNA reads TGTGCCAGCAGTTTTTCCGGGGGGGCTGGCACAGATACGCAGTATTTT. This gives the protein CASSFSGGAGTDTQYF.

The chain is built from TRBV5-5 and TRBJ2-5; 7 bases line up with TRBD1. CDR3 length: 13 amino acids. The trim removed 0 bases at V and 10 bases at J, leaving 6 bases unmatched. CDR1 is SGHKS and CDR2 is YYEKEE in the germline V gene (reference sequence). The CDR3 loop is CASSLGGQADQYF. CDR3 nucleotides: TGTGCCAGCAGCTTGGGCGGACAGGCGGACCAGTACTTC.

CDR3 in amino acids: CATSRDPRIREQYF. In DNA form, the CDR3 reads TGTGCCACCAGCAGAGACCCTAGAATCCGCGAGCAGTACTTC. The J gene is TRBJ2-7, the V gene TRBV15; no firm D call. V was pared by 0 bases and J by 6 bases, with 12 bases between. The CDR3 is 14 residues long. From germline, CDR1 is LNHNV and CDR2 YYDKDF (reference sequence).

The rearrangement uses TRBV19 and TRBJ2-7; 8 bases align to TRBD2. The CDR3 length is 15 residues. The V segment lost 5 bases and the J segment 4 bases; nucleotides outside the gene matches: 10. The germline gives CDR1 LNHDA, CDR2 SQIVND (reference sequence). The CDR3 nucleotides read TGTGCCAGTAGTGGACGGACTAGCTCTAGGTACGAGCAGTACTTC. Protein product: CASSGRTSSRYEQYF.

The V gene is TRBV6-6, the J gene TRBJ2-2; no definite D call. The CDR3 totals 14 residues. V lost 6 bases and J lost 1, with 9 bases in between. Germline assignment: CDR1 MNHNY and CDR2 SVGAGI (reference sequence). The CDR3 loop reads CASSRVGNTGELFF. The CDR3 DNA reads as TGTGCCAGCAGCCGGGTTGGGAACACCGGGGAGCTGTTTTTT.

The chain links TRBV11-3 to TRBJ2-2; D remains unclear. Germline V gene lookup returns CDR1 SGHNT and CDR2 YENEEA. Trimming removed 2 bases from V and 1 base from J, with 5 bases in between. This CDR3 is 14 amino acids long. DNA for the CDR3: TGTGCCAGCAGCTTACCCAGGAACACCGGGGAGCTGTTTTTT. It translates to CASSLPRNTGELFF.

The chain joins TRBV14 to TRBJ2-2; TRBD2 is a possible D gene (5 bases). Germline values: CDR1 SGHDN, CDR2 FVKESK. Trimming cost V 5 bases and J 4 bases, with 11 bases left between them. The CDR3 has 14 amino acids. DNA for the CDR3: TGTGCCAGCAGCAACGGGATAGGCACCGGGGAGCTGTTTTTT. It is translated as CASSNGIGTGELFF.

The V and J genes are TRBV5-1 and TRBJ2-7; no firm D call. V was cut by 0 bases and J by 5 bases, with 6 bases left in between. Looked up from germline, CDR1 is SGHRS and CDR2 is YFSETQ. The CDR3 runs 12 residues. As DNA, the CDR3 is TGCGCCAGCAGCTTGGCCGCGAACGAGCAGTACTTC. Protein sequence: CASSLAANEQYF.

This chain connects TRBV5-1 to TRBJ1-2, with TRBD1 as a possible D gene (5 bases). The length of the CDR3 is 16 residues. In germline, CDR1 is SGHRS, CDR2 YFSETQ. With 1 base removed from V and 4 bases from J, the gap between germline ends came to 17 bases. CDR3 in DNA: TGCGCCAGCAGCTTGCCCCGGCAAGGAAGGGGCTATGGCTACACCTTC. It translates to CASSLPRQGRGYGYTF.

This chain uses TRBV12-3 or TRBV12-4 with TRBJ1-1; tentatively, D is TRBD1 (6 bases). V gave up 6 bases and J gave up 1 base, with 9 bases separating them. This CDR3 has 13 residues. CDR3 region: CASRRQANTEAFF. In DNA, the CDR3 is TGTGCCAGCAGGAGACAGGCGAACACTGAAGCTTTCTTT.

V usage is TRBV11-2 and J usage is TRBJ2-2, with a tentative D call TRBD2 (5 bases). Trimming removed 3 bases from V and 0 bases from J, with 14 bases in between. The germline CDR1 and CDR2 sequences are SGHAT and FQNNGV. This CDR3 is 17 amino acids long. This CDR3 is CASSLDSLTSNTGELFF. The CDR3 DNA reads as TGTGCCAGCAGCTTGGACTCGTTGACCTCGAACACCGGGGAGCTGTTTTTT.

V and J are TRBV18 and TRBJ1-2; D is possibly TRBD1 (5 bases). Looked up from germline, CDR1 is KGHSH and CDR2 is LQKENI. Trimming took 6 bases from V and 8 from J, leaving 16 bases between them. This CDR3 region has 13 residues. The CDR3, as DNA: TGTGCCAGCTCCGCGGCGCAGGGAACCGGCTACACCTTC. Its translation is CASSAAQGTGYTF.

The chain employs TRBV28 and TRBJ1-5; 7 bases map to TRBD1. Germline V gene lookup returns CDR1 MDHEN and CDR2 SYDVKM. The CDR3 runs to 12 residues. V lost 9 bases and J lost 4; bases outside the gene matches: 3. CDR3 coding DNA: TGTGCCAGGAAGACAGGGAATCAGCCCCAGCATTTT. It codes for CARKTGNQPQHF. The whole variable domain, remainder taken from reference TRBV28 and TRBJ1-5, is DVKVTQSSRYLVKRTGEKVFLECVQDMDHENMFWYRQDPGLGLRLIYFSYDVKMKEKGDIPEGYSVSREKKERFSLILESASTNQTSMYLCARKTGNQPQHFGDGTRLSIL.

CDR3 DNA: TGTGCCAGTAGTGCGGGAGTGGGGGGCAGGCGCAATCAGCCCCAGCATTTT. It encodes CASSAGVGGRRNQPQHF. This chain joins TRBV19 and TRBJ1-5; perhaps TRBD1 as D (6 bases). This CDR3 comprises 17 residues. From germline, CDR1 is LNHDA and CDR2 SQIVND (reference sequence). V was cut by 5 bases and J by 2 bases, with 19 bases left in between.

This chain joins TRBV11-3 and TRBJ2-2; D unclear. This CDR3 spans 13 amino acids. With 8 bases removed from V and 5 bases from J, the gap between germline ends came to 12 bases. The germline CDR1 and CDR2 sequences are SGHNT and YENEEA. This CDR3 reads CASASMRTGELFF. The CDR3 DNA reads TGTGCCAGCGCTTCGATGAGGACCGGGGAGCTGTTTTTT.

This clone has only a few counts. This chain links TRBV19 with TRBJ1-2, with 9 bases fitting TRBD1. Per germline, CDR1 LNHDA and CDR2 SQIVND (reference sequence). V lost 5 bases, J lost 5 bases, and 9 bases stayed unmatched. CDR3 length: 15 residues. For the CDR3, the DNA is TGTGCCAGTAGTCCGGGACAGGGTATAGCATATGGCTACACCTTC. It specifies CASSPGQGIAYGYTF.

The chain recombines TRBV27 with TRBJ2-2, with D maybe TRBD1 (6 bases). Germline-derived CDR1 and CDR2 are MNHEY and SMNVEV (reference sequence). V lost 6 bases and J 4 bases, leaving 36 bases between the germline ends. The CDR3 has 22 amino acids. The DNA of the CDR3 is TGTGCCAGCAGCTCTAACTGGGTCAGGGGTCCTTACAGTAGAAGGCGCACCGGGGAGCTGTTTTTT. The encoded protein is CASSSNWVRGPYSRRRTGELFF.

This clone was recorded only once. The gene calls are TRBV25-1 and TRBJ1-6; D is possibly TRBD1 (5 bases). The germline gives CDR1 MGHDK, CDR2 SYGVNS. Trimming pared 4 bases from V and 2 bases from J, leaving 6 bases between. CDR3 length: 14 amino acids. CDR3: CASSAGTYNSPLHF. The DNA for the CDR3 is TGTGCCAGCAGTGCAGGGACCTATAATTCACCCCTCCACTTT.

Only a few counts were recorded for this clone. This sequence joins TRBV2 and TRBJ1-1, with D unresolved. Germline V gene sequence: CDR1 SNHLY, CDR2 FYNNEI. V lost 3 bases, J lost 0 bases, and 17 bases lay in between. The CDR3 consists of 17 residues. This CDR3 is CASSDVLGVAVNTEAFF. CDR3 DNA: TGTGCCAGCAGTGACGTTCTCGGGGTGGCGGTGAACACTGAAGCTTTCTTT.

This chain connects TRBV9 to TRBJ2-1; 10 nucleotides align to TRBD2. Germline loops: CDR1 SGDLS, CDR2 YYNGEE. This CDR3 is 15 amino acids long. With 3 bases clipped from V and 2 bases from J, the junction kept 2 bases outside the gene matches. The chain's CDR3 is CASSGGLAPYNEQFF. The DNA for the CDR3 is TGTGCCAGCAGCGGGGGACTAGCGCCCTACAATGAGCAGTTCTTC.